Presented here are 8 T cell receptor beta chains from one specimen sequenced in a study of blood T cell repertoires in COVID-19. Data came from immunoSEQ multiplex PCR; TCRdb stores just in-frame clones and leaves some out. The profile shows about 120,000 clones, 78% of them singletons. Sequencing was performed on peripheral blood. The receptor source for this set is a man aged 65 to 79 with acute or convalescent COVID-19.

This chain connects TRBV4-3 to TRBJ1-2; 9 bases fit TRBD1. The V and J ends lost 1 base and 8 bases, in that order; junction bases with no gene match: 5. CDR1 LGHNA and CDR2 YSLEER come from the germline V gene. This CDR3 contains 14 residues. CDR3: CASSQVVGQGGYTF. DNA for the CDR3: TGCGCCAGCAGCCAAGTCGTCGGACAGGGGGGCTACACCTTC.

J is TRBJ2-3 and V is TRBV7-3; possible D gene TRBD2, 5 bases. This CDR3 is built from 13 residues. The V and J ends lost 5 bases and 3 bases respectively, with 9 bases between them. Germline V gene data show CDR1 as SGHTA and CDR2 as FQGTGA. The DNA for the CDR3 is TGTGCCAGCAGCCCCCGCGGGACAGATACGCAGTATTTT. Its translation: CASSPRGTDTQYF.

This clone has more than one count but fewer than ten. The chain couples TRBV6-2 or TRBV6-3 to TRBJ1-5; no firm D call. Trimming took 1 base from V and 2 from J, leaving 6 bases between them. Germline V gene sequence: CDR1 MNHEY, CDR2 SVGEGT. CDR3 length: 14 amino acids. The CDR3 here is CASSYFYGNQPQHF. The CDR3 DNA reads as TGTGCCAGCAGTTACTTTTATGGCAATCAGCCCCAGCATTTT.

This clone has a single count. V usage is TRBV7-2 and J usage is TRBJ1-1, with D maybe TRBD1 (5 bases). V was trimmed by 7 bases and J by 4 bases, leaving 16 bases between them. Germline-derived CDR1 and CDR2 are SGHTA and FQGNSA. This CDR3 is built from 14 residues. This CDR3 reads CASTLWAGGTEAFF. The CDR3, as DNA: TGTGCCAGCACCCTTTGGGCGGGGGGCACTGAAGCTTTCTTT.

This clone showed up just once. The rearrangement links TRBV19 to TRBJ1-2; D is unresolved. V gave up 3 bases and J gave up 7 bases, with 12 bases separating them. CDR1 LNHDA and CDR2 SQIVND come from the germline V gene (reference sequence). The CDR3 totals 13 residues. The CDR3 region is CASSIGPGSGYTF. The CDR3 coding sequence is TGTGCCAGTAGTATTGGCCCCGGGAGTGGCTACACCTTC.

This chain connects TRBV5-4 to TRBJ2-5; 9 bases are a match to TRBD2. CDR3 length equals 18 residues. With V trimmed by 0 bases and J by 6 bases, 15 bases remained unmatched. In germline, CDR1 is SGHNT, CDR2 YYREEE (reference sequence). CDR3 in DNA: TGTGCCAGCAGCTTGGGGGGGCTCCCTAGCGGGGAAGGAAAGACCCAGTACTTC. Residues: CASSLGGLPSGEGKTQYF.

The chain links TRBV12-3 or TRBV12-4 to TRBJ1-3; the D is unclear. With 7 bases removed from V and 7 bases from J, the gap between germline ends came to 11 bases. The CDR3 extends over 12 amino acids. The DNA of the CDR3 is TGTGCCAGCAACGGGTTTAGGAACACCATATATTTT. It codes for CASNGFRNTIYF.

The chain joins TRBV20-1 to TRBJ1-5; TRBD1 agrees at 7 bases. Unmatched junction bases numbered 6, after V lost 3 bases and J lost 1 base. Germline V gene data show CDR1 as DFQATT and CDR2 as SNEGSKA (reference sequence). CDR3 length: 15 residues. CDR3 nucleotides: TGCAGTGCTAGTGTTATGACAGGGAGCAATCAGCCCCAGCATTTT. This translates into CSASVMTGSNQPQHF.